Here is one TCR beta chain with its context. What it binds is unknown. The entry originates in a study of OX40 agonist ivuxolimab in advanced cancers. Study findings and constraints: Part of the nonresponder group also had normalized T-cell clonal expansion that was low.

Trimming stripped 0 bases from V and 4 bases from J, with 12 bases between. The CDR3 runs to 16 residues. Germline V gene sequence: CDR1 SGHDN, CDR2 FVKESK. Sequenced by immunoSEQ multiplex PCR; TCRdb stores in-frame clones only, minus some. The table has fewer than 80,000 clones, 60% to 80% seen once. The clonotype originates from an adult with an advanced solid tumor such as melanoma, head and neck, liver or kidney cancer. The V call is TRBV14, the J call TRBJ1-4, with D possibly TRBD1 on 6 matching bases. The input for sequencing was CD4+ or CD8+ T cells sorted from blood, taken in a trial of the OX40 agonist ivuxolimab. CDR3: CASSQDQGRNNEKLFF. DNA of the CDR3: TGTGCCAGCAGCCAAGATCAGGGGAGGAATAATGAAAAACTGTTTTTT.